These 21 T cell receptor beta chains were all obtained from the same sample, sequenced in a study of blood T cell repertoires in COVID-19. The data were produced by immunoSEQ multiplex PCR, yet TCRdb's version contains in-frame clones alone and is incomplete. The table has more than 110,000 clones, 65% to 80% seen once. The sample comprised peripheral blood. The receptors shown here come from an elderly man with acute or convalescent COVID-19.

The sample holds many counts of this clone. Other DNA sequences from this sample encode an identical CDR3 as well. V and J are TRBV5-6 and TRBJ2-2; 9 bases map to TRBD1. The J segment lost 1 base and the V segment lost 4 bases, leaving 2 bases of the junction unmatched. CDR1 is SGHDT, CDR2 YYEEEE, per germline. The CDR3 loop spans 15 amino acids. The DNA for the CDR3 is TGTGCCAGCAGCCCGGGACAGGGGAACACCGGGGAGCTGTTTTTT. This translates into CASSPGQGNTGELFF.

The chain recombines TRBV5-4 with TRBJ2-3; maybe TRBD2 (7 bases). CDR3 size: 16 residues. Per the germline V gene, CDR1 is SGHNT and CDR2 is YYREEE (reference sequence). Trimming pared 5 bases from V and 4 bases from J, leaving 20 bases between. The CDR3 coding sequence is TGTGCCAGCAGGTGGAGGGGGGGGGCCAGCGCAGATACGCAGTATTTT. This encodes CASRWRGGASADTQYF.

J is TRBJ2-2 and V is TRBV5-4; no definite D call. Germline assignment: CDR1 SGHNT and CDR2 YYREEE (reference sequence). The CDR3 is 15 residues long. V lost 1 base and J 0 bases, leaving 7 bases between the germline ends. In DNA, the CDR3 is TGTGCCAGCAGCTTGACCGGAGCGAACACCGGGGAGCTGTTTTTT. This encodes CASSLTGANTGELFF.

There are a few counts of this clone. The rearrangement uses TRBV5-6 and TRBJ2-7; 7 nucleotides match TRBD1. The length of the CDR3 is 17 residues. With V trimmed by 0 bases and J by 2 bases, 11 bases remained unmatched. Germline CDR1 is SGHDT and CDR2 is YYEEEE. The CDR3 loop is CASSLAGQEPKTYEQYF. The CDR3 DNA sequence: TGTGCCAGCAGCTTGGCCGGACAGGAACCGAAGACCTACGAGCAGTACTTC.

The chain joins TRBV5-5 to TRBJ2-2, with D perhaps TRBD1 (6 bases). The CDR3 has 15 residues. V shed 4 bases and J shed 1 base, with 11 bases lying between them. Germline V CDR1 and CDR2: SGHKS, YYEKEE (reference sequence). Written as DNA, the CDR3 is TGTGCCAGCAGCCGTGGGACACAGAACACCGGGGAGCTGTTTTTT. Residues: CASSRGTQNTGELFF. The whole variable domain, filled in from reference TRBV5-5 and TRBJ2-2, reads DAGVTQSPTHLIKTRGQQVTLRCSPISGHKSVSWYQQVLGQGPQFIFQYYEKEERGRGNFPDRFSARQFPNYSSELNVNALLLGDSALYLCASSRGTQNTGELFFGEGSRLTVL.

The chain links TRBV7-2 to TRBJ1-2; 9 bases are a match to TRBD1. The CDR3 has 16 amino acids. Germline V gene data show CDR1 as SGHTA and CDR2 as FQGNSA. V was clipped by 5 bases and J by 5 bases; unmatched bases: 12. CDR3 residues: CASSGQRDRDRYGYTF. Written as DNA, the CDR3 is TGTGCCAGCAGCGGACAACGGGACAGGGATCGGTATGGCTACACCTTC.

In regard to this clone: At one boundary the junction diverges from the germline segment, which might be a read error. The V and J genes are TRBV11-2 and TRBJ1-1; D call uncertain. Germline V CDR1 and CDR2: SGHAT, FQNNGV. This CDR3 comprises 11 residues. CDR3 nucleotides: TGTGCCACCAGCCGGGGCACTGAAGCTTTCTTT. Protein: CATSRGTEAFF.

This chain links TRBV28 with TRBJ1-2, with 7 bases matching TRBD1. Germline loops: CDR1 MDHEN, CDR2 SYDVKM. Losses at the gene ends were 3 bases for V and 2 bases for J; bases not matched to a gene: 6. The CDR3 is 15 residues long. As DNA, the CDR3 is TGTGCCAGCAGTTTTCCTGGGACAGTAAACTATGGCTACACCTTC. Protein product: CASSFPGTVNYGYTF.

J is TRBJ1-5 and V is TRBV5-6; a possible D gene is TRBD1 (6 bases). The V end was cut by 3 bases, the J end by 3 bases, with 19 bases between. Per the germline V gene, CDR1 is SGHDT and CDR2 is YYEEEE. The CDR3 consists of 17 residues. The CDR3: CASSSFGRGAANQPQHF. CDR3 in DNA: TGTGCCAGCAGCTCCTTCGGGCGGGGGGCAGCCAATCAGCCCCAGCATTTT. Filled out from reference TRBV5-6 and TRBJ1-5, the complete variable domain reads DAGVTQSPTHLIKTRGQQVTLRCSPKSGHDTVSWYQQALGQGPQFIFQYYEEEERQRGNFPDRFSGHQFPNYSSELNVNALLLGDSALYLCASSSFGRGAANQPQHFGDGTRLSIL.

CDR3 region: CASSPLVTGELFF. The CDR3 region has the DNA TGTGCCAGCAGCCCCCTCGTTACCGGGGAGCTGTTTTTT. The gene calls are TRBV7-6 and TRBJ2-2, with unresolved D. The CDR3 is 13 residues long. Trimming cost V 5 bases and J 5 bases, with 9 bases left between them. Germline V gene lookup returns CDR1 SGHVS and CDR2 FNYEAQ.

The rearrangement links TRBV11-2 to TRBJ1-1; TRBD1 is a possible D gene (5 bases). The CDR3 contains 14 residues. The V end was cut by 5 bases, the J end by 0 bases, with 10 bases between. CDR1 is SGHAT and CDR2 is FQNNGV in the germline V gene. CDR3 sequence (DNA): TGTGCCAGCAGCCCGACAGTGATGAACACTGAAGCTTTCTTT. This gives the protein CASSPTVMNTEAFF.

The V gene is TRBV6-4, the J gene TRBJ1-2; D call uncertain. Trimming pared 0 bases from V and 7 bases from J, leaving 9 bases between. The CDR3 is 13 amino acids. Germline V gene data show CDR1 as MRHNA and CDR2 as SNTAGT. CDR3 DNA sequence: TGTGCCAGCAGTGACTCACGGGTCTCTGGCTACACCTTC. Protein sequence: CASSDSRVSGYTF.

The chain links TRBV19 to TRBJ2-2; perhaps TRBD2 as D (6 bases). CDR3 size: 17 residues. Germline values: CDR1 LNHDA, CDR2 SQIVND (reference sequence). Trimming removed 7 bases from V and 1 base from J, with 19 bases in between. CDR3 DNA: TGTGCCAGTACCTTTCGCCTGGGGCGGGGGAACACCGGGGAGCTGTTTTTT. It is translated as CASTFRLGRGNTGELFF.

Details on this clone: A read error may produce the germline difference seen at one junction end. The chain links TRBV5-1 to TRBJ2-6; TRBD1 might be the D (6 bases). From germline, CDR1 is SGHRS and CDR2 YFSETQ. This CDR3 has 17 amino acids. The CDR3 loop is CASSSAVQGAGVNVLTF. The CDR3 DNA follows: TGCGCCAGCAGCTCCGCGGTACAGGGAGCTGGGGTCAACGTCCTGACTTTC.

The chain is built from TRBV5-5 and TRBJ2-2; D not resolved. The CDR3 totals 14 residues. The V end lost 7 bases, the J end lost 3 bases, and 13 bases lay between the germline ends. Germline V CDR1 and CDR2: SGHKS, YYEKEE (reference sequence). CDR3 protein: CASGLGFDTGELFF. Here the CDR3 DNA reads TGTGCCAGCGGCCTCGGGTTTGACACCGGGGAGCTGTTTTTT.

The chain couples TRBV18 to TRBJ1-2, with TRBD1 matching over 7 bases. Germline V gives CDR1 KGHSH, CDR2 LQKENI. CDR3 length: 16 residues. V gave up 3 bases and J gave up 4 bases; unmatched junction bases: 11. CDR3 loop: CASSPRGTGEGYGYTF. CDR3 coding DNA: TGTGCCAGCTCACCCAGAGGAACAGGGGAAGGCTATGGCTACACCTTC.

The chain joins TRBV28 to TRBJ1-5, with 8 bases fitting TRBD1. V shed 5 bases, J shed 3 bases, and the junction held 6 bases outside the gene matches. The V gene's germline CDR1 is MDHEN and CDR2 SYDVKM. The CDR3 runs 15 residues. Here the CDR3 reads CASSPLTGDNQPQHF. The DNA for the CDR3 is TGTGCCAGCAGTCCCTTGACAGGGGACAATCAGCCCCAGCATTTT.

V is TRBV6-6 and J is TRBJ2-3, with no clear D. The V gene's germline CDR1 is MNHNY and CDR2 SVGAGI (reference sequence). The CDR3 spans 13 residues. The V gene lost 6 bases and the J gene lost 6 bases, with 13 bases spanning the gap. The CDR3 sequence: CASSLERDDTQYF. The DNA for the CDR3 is TGTGCCAGCAGCCTAGAGCGTGACGATACGCAGTATTTT.

The CDR3: CASSVAGGGSNTGELFF. The CDR3 nucleotides read TGTGCCAGCAGCGTAGCGGGCGGGGGGAGCAACACCGGGGAGCTGTTTTTT. V and J are TRBV9 and TRBJ2-2, with TRBD2 identical over 8 bases. Germline V gives CDR1 SGDLS, CDR2 YYNGEE. V was pared by 0 bases and J by 2 bases, with 6 bases of the junction left unmatched. The CDR3 extends over 17 amino acids.

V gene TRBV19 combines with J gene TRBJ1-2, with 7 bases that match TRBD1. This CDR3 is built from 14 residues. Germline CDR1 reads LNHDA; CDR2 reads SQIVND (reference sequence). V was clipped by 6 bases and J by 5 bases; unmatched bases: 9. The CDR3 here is CASRAGQVHYGYTF. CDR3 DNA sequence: TGTGCCAGTAGAGCAGGACAGGTCCATTATGGCTACACCTTC.

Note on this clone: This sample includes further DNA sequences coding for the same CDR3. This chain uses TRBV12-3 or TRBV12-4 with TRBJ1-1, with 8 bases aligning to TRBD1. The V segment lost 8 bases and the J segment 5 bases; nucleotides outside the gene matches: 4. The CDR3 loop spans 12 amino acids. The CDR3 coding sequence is TGTGCCAGCGGACAGGGTCGGACTGAAGCTTTCTTT. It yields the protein CASGQGRTEAFF.